This T cell receptor (beta chain) was sequenced for a study of cytomegalovirus exposure and HLA in healthy donors. Notes on the study in general: Being indistinguishable, some V segments were excluded, TRBV6-2 and TRBV6-3 among them. Researchers reported that a few CMV-associated chains were confirmed in vitro as CMV antigen-specific. The presence/absence work took it that sequencing depth was about the same across donors.

PCR involved 60 Vbeta and 13 Jbeta primers. TCRdb's copy holds only in-frame clones and misses some; the assay was immunoSEQ multiplex PCR. The sample carries approximately 120,000 clones, about 80% recorded once. The V gene's germline CDR1 is KGHSH and CDR2 LQKENI. Between the trimmed V and J ends, which lost 3 bases and 4 bases, there was a span of 16 bases. There are 15 residues in the CDR3. With respect to this clone: Its antigen is unidentified.

The chain uses TRBV18 and TRBJ2-7; tentative D call: TRBD2 (6 bases). The receptor was isolated from a woman aged 45-65 years in good health and CMV-seropositive. Sequencing was done on a sample of PBMCs. As DNA, the CDR3 is TGTGCCAGCTCACCTTCGCGGGGTGAGAGGTACGAGCAGTACTTC. Its translation is CASSPSRGERYEQYF.